What follows are 9 T cell receptor beta chains derived from one specimen sequenced in a study of OX40 agonist ivuxolimab in advanced cancers. Assay used: immunoSEQ multiplex PCR; TCRdb lists only in-frame clones, some missing. The table shows over 50,000 clones, with 86% occurring only once. Sequencing was performed on CD4+ or CD8+ T cells sorted from blood, taken in a trial of the OX40 agonist ivuxolimab. All receptors come from an adult with an advanced solid tumor such as melanoma, head and neck, liver or kidney cancer.

The chain uses TRBV19 and TRBJ2-1; D possibly uses TRBD1 or TRBD2 (7 bases each). Per the germline V gene, CDR1 is LNHDA and CDR2 is SQIVND (reference sequence). The germline V and J ends were trimmed by 6 bases and 6 bases, with 15 bases remaining between them. The CDR3 is made up of 14 amino acids. The CDR3 region has the DNA TGTGCCAGTAGCCTTCAGGGGGGGATCAATGAGCAGTTCTTC. The encoded protein is CASSLQGGINEQFF.

In its sample, this clone was seen a few times. This sequence joins TRBV6-1 and TRBJ1-5; TRBD1 agrees at 7 bases. With 8 bases clipped from V and 7 bases from J, the junction kept 14 bases outside the gene matches. The V gene's germline CDR1 is MNHNS and CDR2 SASEGT. The CDR3 extends over 15 amino acids. For the CDR3, the DNA is TGTGCCAGCGAAACAGGGGCTACCAACAGGCAGCCCCAGCATTTT. Translated: CASETGATNRQPQHF.

A few counts support this clone. This chain uses TRBV10-1 with TRBJ1-4; D remains ambiguous. V gave up 11 bases and J gave up 7 bases, with 11 bases separating them. Germline-derived CDR1 and CDR2 are WNHNN and SYGVQD (reference sequence). The CDR3 runs to 11 residues. Here the CDR3 reads CALQIGEKLFF. The CDR3 DNA sequence: TGCGCCCTACAAATCGGTGAAAAACTGTTTTTT.

V usage is TRBV5-1 and J usage is TRBJ2-7; 7 positions match TRBD1. This CDR3 has 14 residues. Germline V gene lookup returns CDR1 SGHRS and CDR2 YFSETQ. With V trimmed by 4 bases and J by 0 bases, 4 bases remained unmatched. The CDR3 DNA sequence: TGCGCCAGCAGCAGGGGACAGAGCTCCTACGAGCAGTACTTC. Translated, it gives CASSRGQSSYEQYF.

The chain recombines TRBV10-3 with TRBJ1-6; 7 bases fit TRBD1. Germline V lookup: CDR1 ENHRY, CDR2 SYGVKD. Trimming removed 8 bases from V and 10 bases from J; junction bases left unmatched: 8. This CDR3 has 13 amino acids. This chain's CDR3 is CAIGGTANSPLHF. The CDR3 DNA reads TGTGCCATCGGCGGGACAGCCAACTCACCCCTCCACTTT.

The chain links TRBV28 to TRBJ2-7; 9 bases are shared with TRBD2. The germline V gene has CDR1 MDHEN and CDR2 SYDVKM. Unmatched junction bases numbered 6, after V lost 6 bases and J lost 3 bases. This CDR3 has 14 residues. For the CDR3, the DNA is TGTGCCAGCAGCCGCCCGACTAGCGGCTACGAGCAGTACTTC. Amino acid sequence: CASSRPTSGYEQYF.

The V call is TRBV7-2, the J call TRBJ2-1; the D gene is possibly TRBD1 (5 bases). Germline V gene data show CDR1 as SGHTA and CDR2 as FQGNSA. The CDR3 loop spans 15 amino acids. V shed 3 bases and J shed 4 bases, with 13 bases lying between them. The CDR3 here is CASSFRGTDYNEQFF. In nucleotides, the CDR3 is TGTGCCAGCAGCTTTAGGGGAACGGATTACAATGAGCAGTTCTTC.

The V and J genes are TRBV5-1 and TRBJ2-3; the D gene is possibly TRBD2 (5 bases). Between the trimmed V and J ends, which lost 6 bases and 1 base, there was a span of 21 bases. Per the germline V gene, CDR1 is SGHRS and CDR2 is YFSETQ. This CDR3 has 17 residues. This CDR3 reads CASISGESRYRTDTQYF. The CDR3 DNA sequence: TGCGCCAGCATTTCTGGGGAGAGTAGGTACCGCACAGATACGCAGTATTTT.

In this sample, this clone turned up once. This chain links TRBV6-1 with TRBJ2-7, with TRBD1 identical over 7 bases. CDR1 is MNHNS, CDR2 SASEGT, per germline. The length of the CDR3 is 16 residues. V shed 1 base, J shed 0 bases, and the junction held 6 bases outside the gene matches. The CDR3 is CASSEGGQMGSYEQYF. The CDR3 DNA is TGTGCCAGCAGTGAAGGGGGACAGATGGGCTCCTACGAGCAGTACTTC.